This note documents a single TCR beta chain sequence. J gave up 6 bases and V 4 bases, and 3 bases lay outside the gene matches. Looked up from germline, CDR1 is SGHRS and CDR2 is YFSETQ. The CDR3 has 15 amino acids. The PCR was carried out with 60 Vbeta primers and 13 Jbeta primers. TCRdb's table, derived via immunoSEQ multiplex PCR, lists solely in-frame clones and lacks some. The repertoire consists of about 190,000 clones, with roughly four fifths occurring once and the leading ten covering 2.5% to 3.5%. This entry is derived from a study of cytomegalovirus exposure and HLA in healthy donors. The source of this sequence is a woman aged 25 to 39 in good health and CMV-seropositive. The rearrangement uses TRBV5-1 and TRBJ2-2; 13 bases agree with TRBD2. Sequenced material: PBMCs. CDR3 bases: TGCGCCAGCAGCCAACTAGCGGGAGGGCCCGGGGAGCTGTTTTTT. Translating gives CASSQLAGGPGELFF. Complete variable domain (other parts from reference TRBV5-1 and TRBJ2-2): KAGVTQTPRYLIKTRGQQVTLSCSPISGHRSVSWYQQTPGQGLQFLFEYFSETQRNKGNFPGRFSGRQFSNSRSEMNVSTLELGDSALYLCASSQLAGGPGELFFGEGSRLTVL.